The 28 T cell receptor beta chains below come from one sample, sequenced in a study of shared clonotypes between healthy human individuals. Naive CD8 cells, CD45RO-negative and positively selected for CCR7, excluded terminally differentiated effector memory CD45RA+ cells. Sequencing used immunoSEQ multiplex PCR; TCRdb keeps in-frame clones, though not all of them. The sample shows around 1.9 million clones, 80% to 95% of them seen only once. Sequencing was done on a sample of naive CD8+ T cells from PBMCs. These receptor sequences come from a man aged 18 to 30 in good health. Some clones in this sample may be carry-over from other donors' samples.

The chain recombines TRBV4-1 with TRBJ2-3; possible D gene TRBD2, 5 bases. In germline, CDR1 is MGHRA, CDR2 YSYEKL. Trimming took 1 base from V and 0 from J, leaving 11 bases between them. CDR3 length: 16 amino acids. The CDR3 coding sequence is TGCGCCAGCAGCCAAGGAGGGCGGCCTAGCACAGATACGCAGTATTTT. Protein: CASSQGGRPSTDTQYF.

Written as DNA, the CDR3 is TGTGCCAGCAGCCCAGTGGGGTACAATGAGCAGTTCTTC. Protein sequence: CASSPVGYNEQFF. This sequence joins TRBV7-9 and TRBJ2-1, with D uncertain. Trimming pared 5 bases from V and 4 bases from J, leaving 9 bases between. The CDR3 extends over 13 amino acids. Germline V gene data show CDR1 as SEHNR and CDR2 as FQNEAQ (reference sequence).

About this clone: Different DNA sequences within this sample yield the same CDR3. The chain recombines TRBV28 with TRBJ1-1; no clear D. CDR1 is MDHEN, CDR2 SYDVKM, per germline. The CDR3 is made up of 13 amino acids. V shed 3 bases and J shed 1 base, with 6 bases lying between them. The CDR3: CASSFSGNTEAFF. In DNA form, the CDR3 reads TGTGCCAGCAGTTTCAGCGGGAACACTGAAGCTTTCTTT.

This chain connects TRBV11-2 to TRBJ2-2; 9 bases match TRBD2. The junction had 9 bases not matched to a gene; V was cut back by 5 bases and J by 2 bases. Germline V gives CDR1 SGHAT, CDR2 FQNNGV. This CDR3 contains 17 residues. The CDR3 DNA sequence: TGTGCCAGCAGCCCTTTAACTAGCGGGTTCAACACCGGGGAGCTGTTTTTT. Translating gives CASSPLTSGFNTGELFF. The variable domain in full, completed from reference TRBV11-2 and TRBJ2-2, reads EAGVAQSPRYKIIEKRQSVAFWCNPISGHATLYWYQQILGQGPKLLIQFQNNGVVDDSQLPKDRFSAERLKGVDSTLKIQPAKLEDSAVYLCASSPLTSGFNTGELFFGEGSRLTVL.

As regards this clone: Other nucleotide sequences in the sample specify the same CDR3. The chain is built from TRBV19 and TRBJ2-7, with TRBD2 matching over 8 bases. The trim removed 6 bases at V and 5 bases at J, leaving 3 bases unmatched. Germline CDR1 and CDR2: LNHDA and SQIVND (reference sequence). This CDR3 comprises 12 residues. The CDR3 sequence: CASSPGGNEQYF. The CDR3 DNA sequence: TGTGCCAGTAGCCCGGGGGGGAACGAGCAGTACTTC.

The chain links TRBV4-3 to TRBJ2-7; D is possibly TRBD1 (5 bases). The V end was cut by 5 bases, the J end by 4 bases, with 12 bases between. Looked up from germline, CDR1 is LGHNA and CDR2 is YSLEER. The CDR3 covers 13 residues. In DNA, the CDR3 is TGCGCCAGCAGCGGAGACAGACGGTACGAGCAGTACTTC. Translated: CASSGDRRYEQYF.

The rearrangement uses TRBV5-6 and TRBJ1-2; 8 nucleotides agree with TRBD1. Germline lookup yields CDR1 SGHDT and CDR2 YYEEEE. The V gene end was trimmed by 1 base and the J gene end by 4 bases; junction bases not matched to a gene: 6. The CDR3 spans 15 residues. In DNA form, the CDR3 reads TGTGCCAGCAGCTTGCCTCAGGGGGCGGGCTATGGCTACACCTTC. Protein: CASSLPQGAGYGYTF.

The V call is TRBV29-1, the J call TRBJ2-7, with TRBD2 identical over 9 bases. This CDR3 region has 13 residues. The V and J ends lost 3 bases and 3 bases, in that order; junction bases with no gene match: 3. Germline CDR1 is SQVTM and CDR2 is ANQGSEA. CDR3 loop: CSVDSGGSYEQYF. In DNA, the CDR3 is TGCAGCGTTGACAGCGGGGGGAGCTACGAGCAGTACTTC.

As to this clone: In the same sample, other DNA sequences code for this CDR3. The CDR3 sequence: CASSIGMSNQPQHF. CDR3 coding DNA: TGTGCCAGTAGTATCGGCATGTCAAATCAGCCCCAGCATTTT. The chain joins TRBV19 to TRBJ1-5; D remains unclear. From germline, CDR1 is LNHDA and CDR2 SQIVND (reference sequence). There are 14 residues in the CDR3. Trimming took off 3 bases at V and 4 bases at J, with 10 bases between the two ends.

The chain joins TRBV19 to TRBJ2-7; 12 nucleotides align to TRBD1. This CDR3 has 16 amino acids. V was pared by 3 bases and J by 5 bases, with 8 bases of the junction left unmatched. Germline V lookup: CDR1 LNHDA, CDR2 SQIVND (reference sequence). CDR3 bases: TGTGCCAGTAGTATTGGGACAGGGGGCGCTTGGGACGAGCAGTACTTC. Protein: CASSIGTGGAWDEQYF.

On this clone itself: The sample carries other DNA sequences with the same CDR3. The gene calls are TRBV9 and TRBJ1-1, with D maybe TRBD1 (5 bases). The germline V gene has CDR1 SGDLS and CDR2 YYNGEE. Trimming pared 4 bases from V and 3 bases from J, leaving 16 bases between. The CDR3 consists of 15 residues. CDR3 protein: CASSPSGRGYTEAFF. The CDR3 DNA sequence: TGTGCCAGCAGCCCTAGCGGTAGGGGTTACACTGAAGCTTTCTTT.

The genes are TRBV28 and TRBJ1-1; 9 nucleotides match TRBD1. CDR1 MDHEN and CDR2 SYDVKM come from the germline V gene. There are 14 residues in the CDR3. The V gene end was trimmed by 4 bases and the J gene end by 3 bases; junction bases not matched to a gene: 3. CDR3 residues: CASSSRQGDTEAFF. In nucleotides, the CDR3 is TGTGCCAGCAGTTCACGACAGGGGGACACTGAAGCTTTCTTT. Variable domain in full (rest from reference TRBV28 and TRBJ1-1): DVKVTQSSRYLVKRTGEKVFLECVQDMDHENMFWYRQDPGLGLRLIYFSYDVKMKEKGDIPEGYSVSREKKERFSLILESASTNQTSMYLCASSSRQGDTEAFFGQGTRLTVV.

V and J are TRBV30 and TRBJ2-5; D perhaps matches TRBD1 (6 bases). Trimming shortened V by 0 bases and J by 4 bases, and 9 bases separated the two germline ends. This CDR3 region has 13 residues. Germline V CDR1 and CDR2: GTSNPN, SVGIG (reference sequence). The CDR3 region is CAWSVHRAETQYF. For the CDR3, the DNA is TGTGCCTGGAGTGTACACAGGGCAGAGACCCAGTACTTC. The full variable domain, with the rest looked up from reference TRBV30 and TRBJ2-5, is SQTIHQWPATLVQPVGSPLSLECTVEGTSNPNLYWYRQAAGRGLQLLFYSVGIGQISSEVPQNLSASRPQDRQFILSSKKLLLSDSGFYLCAWSVHRAETQYFGPGTRLLVL.

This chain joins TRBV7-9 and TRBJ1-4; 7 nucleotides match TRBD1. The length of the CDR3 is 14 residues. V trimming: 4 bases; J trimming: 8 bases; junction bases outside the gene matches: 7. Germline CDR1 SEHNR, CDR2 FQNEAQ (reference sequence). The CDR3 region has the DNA TGTGCCAGCAGCTCCGGGACAGCACCAGAAAAACTGTTTTTT. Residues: CASSSGTAPEKLFF. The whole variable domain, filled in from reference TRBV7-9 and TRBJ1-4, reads DTGVSQNPRHKITKRGQNVTFRCDPISEHNRLYWYRQTLGQGPEFLTYFQNEAQLEKSRLLSDRFSAERPKGSFSTLEIQRTEQGDSAMYLCASSSGTAPEKLFFGSGTQLSVL.

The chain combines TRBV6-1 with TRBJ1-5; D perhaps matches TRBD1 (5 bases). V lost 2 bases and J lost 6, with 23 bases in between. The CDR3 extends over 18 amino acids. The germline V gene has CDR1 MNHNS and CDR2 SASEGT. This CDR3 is CASSELPRGAGSSQPQHF. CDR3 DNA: TGTGCCAGCAGTGAACTGCCAAGGGGAGCAGGCTCAAGTCAGCCCCAGCATTTT.

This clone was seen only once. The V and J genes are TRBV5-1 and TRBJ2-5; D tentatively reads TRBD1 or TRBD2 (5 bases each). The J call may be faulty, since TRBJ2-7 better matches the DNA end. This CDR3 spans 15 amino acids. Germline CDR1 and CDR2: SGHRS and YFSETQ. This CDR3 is CASSTEPGPSYEQYF. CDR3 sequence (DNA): TGCGCCAGCAGCACGGAACCGGGACCTTCCTACGAGCAGTACTTC.

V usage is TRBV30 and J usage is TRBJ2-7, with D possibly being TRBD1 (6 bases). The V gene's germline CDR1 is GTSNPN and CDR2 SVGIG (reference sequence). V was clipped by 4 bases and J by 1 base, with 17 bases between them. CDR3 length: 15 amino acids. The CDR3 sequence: CAWTNRVGQSYEQYF. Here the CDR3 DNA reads TGTGCCTGGACAAACAGGGTAGGACAGTCCTACGAGCAGTACTTC.

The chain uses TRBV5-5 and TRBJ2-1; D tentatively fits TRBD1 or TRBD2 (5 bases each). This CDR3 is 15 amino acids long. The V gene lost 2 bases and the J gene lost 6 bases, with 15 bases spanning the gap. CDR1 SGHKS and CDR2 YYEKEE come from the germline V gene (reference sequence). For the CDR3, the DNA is TGTGCCAGCAGCTTAGGGGCTCGGAGGCCCAATGAGCAGTTCTTC. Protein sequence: CASSLGARRPNEQFF.

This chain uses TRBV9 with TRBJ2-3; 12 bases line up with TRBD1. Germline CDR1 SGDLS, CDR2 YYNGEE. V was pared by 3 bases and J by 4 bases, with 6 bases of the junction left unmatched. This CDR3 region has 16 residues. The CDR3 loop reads CASSGPGQGAADTQYF. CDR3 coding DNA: TGTGCCAGCAGCGGCCCGGGACAGGGGGCCGCAGATACGCAGTATTTT.

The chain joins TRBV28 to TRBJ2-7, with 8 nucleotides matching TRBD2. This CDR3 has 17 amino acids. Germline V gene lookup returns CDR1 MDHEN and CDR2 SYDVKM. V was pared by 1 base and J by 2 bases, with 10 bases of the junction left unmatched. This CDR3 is CASSLYSTSGPPYEQYF. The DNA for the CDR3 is TGTGCCAGCAGTTTATACTCTACTAGCGGACCTCCCTACGAGCAGTACTTC.

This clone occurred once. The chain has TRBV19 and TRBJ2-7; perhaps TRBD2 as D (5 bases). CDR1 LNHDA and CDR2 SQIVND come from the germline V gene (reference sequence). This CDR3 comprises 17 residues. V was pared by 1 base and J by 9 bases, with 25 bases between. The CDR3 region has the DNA TGTGCCAGTAGTATAGGAGGAAGTGAGGGCATCTCGGCTGGGCAGTACTTC. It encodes CASSIGGSEGISAGQYF.

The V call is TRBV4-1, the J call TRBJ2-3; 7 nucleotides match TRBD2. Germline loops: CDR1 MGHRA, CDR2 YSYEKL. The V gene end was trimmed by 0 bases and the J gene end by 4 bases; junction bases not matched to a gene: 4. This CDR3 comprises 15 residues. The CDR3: CASSQDAGAADTQYF. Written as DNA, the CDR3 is TGCGCCAGCAGCCAAGACGCGGGAGCGGCAGATACGCAGTATTTT.

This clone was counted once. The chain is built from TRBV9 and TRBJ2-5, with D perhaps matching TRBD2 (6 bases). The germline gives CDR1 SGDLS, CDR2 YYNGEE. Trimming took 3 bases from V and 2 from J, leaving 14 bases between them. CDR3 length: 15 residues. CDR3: CASSDRGTLQETQYF. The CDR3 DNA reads TGTGCCAGCAGCGACCGCGGGACTCTACAAGAGACCCAGTACTTC.

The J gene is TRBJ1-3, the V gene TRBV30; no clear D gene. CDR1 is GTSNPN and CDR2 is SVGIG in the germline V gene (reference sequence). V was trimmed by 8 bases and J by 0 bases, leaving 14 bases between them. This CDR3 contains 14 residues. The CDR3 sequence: CALMSGSSGNTIYF. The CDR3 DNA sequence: TGTGCCCTAATGAGTGGGTCCTCTGGAAACACCATATATTTT.

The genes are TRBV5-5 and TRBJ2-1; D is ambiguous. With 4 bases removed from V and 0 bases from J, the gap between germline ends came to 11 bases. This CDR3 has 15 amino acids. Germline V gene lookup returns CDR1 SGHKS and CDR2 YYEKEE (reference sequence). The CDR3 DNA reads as TGTGCCAGCAGCCCCTGGACGAGCTCCTACAATGAGCAGTTCTTC. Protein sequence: CASSPWTSSYNEQFF.

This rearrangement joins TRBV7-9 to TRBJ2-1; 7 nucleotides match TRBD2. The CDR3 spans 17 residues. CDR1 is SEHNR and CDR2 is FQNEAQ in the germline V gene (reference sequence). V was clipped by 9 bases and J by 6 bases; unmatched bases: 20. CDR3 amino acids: CASARFGAGVGGNEQFF. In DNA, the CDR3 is TGTGCCAGTGCCCGGTTCGGGGCGGGAGTGGGAGGCAATGAGCAGTTCTTC.

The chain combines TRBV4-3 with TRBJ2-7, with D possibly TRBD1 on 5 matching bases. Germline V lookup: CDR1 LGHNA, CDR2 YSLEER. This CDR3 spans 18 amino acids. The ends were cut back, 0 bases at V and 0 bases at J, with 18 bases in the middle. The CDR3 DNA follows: TGCGCCAGCAGCCAAGATATGTCGACAGCTTCCCTCTCCTACGAGCAGTACTTC. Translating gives CASSQDMSTASLSYEQYF.

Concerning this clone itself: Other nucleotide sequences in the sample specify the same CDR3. CDR3 in DNA: TGTGCCAGCAGTTACTCGACCGGGGGGGGCACTGAAGCTTTCTTT. Translation: CASSYSTGGGTEAFF. The chain uses TRBV6-5 and TRBJ1-1; perhaps TRBD1 as D (5 bases). CDR3 length: 15 residues. CDR1 MNHEY and CDR2 SVGAGI come from the germline V gene. V lost 0 bases and J lost 4, with 12 bases in between.